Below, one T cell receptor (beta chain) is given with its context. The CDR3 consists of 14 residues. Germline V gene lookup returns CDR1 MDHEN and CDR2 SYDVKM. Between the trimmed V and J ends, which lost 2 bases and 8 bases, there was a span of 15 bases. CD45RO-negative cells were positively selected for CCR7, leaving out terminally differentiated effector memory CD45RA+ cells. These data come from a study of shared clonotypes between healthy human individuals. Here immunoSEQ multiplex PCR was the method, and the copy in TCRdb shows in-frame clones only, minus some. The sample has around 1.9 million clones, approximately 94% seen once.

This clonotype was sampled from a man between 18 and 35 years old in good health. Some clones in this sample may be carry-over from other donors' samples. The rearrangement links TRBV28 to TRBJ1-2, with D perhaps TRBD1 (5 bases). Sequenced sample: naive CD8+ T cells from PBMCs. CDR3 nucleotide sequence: TGTGCCAGCAGTTTAAGACAGCTATTCGGCGGCTACACCTTC. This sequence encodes CASSLRQLFGGYTF.